One TCR beta chain is described in this entry. The antigen is not known. Selected positively for CCR7 and CD45RO-negative, naive CD8 cells excluded terminally differentiated effector memory CD45RA+ cells. Trimming cost V 3 bases and J 0 bases; bases outside gene matches: 5. Germline CDR1 is MDHEN and CDR2 is SYDVKM. CDR3 length equals 16 residues. It was across several immunoSEQ plates that each subset's genomic DNA was evenly split. Method: immunoSEQ multiplex PCR; TCRdb's copy keeps in-frame clones and lacks some. The table lists hundreds of thousands of clones, 92% of them singletons. This specimen belongs to a study of shared clonotypes between healthy human individuals. Overall study findings and caveats: Donor scarcity curtailed the genetic and exposure-history diversity represented herein. Against clonotypes common to all four donors, non-shared ones had lower generation probabilities. The study generally estimated greater richness for naive than memory subsets.

Sequences were obtained from naive CD8+ T cells sorted from blood. The sequence was collected from a man in his thirties or forties in good health. V usage is TRBV28 and J usage is TRBJ2-7, with 10 bases lining up with TRBD1. CDR3 loop: CASSFGTGAFSYEQYF. As DNA, the CDR3 is TGTGCCAGCAGTTTCGGGACAGGGGCTTTCTCCTACGAGCAGTACTTC.